These 7 T cell receptor beta chains were all obtained from the same sample, sequenced in a study of shared clonotypes between healthy human individuals. Libraries were prepared by immunoSEQ multiplex PCR; TCRdb keeps only in-frame clonotypes and omits some of them. The repertoire includes hundreds of thousands of clones, around 73% of them detected once, and under 2% sits in the top ten. The sample comprised memory CD4+ T cells sorted from blood. Subset meaning: CD45RA-negative fraction. These receptors came from a woman aged 25 to 39 in good health.

Concerning this clone itself: The sample holds other DNA sequences that translate to the same CDR3. The chain combines TRBV6-5 with TRBJ2-2; D could derive from TRBD1 or TRBD2 (6 bases each). In germline, CDR1 is MNHEY, CDR2 SVGAGI. Trimming left V 0 bases short and J 0 bases short, with 8 bases between. This CDR3 is built from 16 residues. The CDR3 DNA reads TGTGCCAGCAGTTACTCAGGGGGGCCGAACACCGGGGAGCTGTTTTTT. Protein: CASSYSGGPNTGELFF.

The V call is TRBV7-9, the J call TRBJ2-5; possible D gene TRBD1, 5 bases. This CDR3 region has 14 residues. CDR1 SEHNR and CDR2 FQNEAQ come from the germline V gene (reference sequence). V dropped 5 bases and J dropped 1 base, with 11 bases sitting between them. CDR3 nucleotides: TGTGCCAGCAGCCGTCGACAGCCCCAAGAGACCCAGTACTTC. Translation: CASSRRQPQETQYF.

This clone was recorded a few times. The DNA for the CDR3 is TGTGCCAGCAGCAGGAGTTCGAACACCGGGGAGCTGTTTTTT. This sequence encodes CASSRSSNTGELFF. The genes are TRBV7-3 and TRBJ2-2; D call uncertain. Trimming took off 5 bases at V and 0 bases at J, with 7 bases between the two ends. In germline, CDR1 is SGHTA, CDR2 FQGTGA. The CDR3 is made up of 14 amino acids.

This clone was seen a handful of times. V usage is TRBV19 and J usage is TRBJ2-5; possible D gene TRBD1, 6 bases. V lost 1 base and J lost 2, with 14 bases in between. The germline V gene encodes CDR1 LNHDA and CDR2 SQIVND (reference sequence). CDR3 length equals 16 residues. DNA of the CDR3: TGTGCCAGTAGTATAGCCACATCTCAGGGGCAAGAGACCCAGTACTTC. Amino acids: CASSIATSQGQETQYF.

This clone appeared a single time. J is TRBJ2-1 and V is TRBV27; D is undetermined. Trimming removed 5 bases from V and 2 bases from J, with 13 bases in between. CDR3 size: 15 residues. CDR1 and CDR2 from the germline V gene are MNHEY and SMNVEV (reference sequence). In DNA, the CDR3 is TGTGCCAGCAGTCCCCGGCCGGATACCTACAATGAGCAGTTCTTC. Protein: CASSPRPDTYNEQFF.

The chain couples TRBV19 to TRBJ2-7, with 11 bases matching TRBD2. This CDR3 is built from 15 residues. The V gene end was trimmed by 5 bases and the J gene end by 2 bases; junction bases not matched to a gene: 5. The germline gives CDR1 LNHDA, CDR2 SQIVND (reference sequence). The CDR3 DNA follows: TGTGCCAGTAGTTTGGGACTAGCGGCGACCTACGAGCAGTACTTC. Translating gives CASSLGLAATYEQYF.

The V call is TRBV11-2, the J call TRBJ2-1; 8 bases fit TRBD1. After removal of 5 bases from V and 10 bases from J, the junction contained 13 bases not matched to a gene. The V gene's germline CDR1 is SGHAT and CDR2 FQNNGV. The CDR3 has 15 residues. The CDR3, as DNA: TGTGCCAGCAGCCCCCTACAGGGGGAATTACCGGAGCAGTTCTTC. It yields the protein CASSPLQGELPEQFF.